There are a few counts of the clone carrying this TCR beta chain. Its antigen is unidentified. This sample also contains other DNA sequences that code for the same CDR3. The sample originates from a study of beta chain features in type 1 diabetes. Study findings and constraints: No resolution was reached here on whether HLA type influences TCRB rearrangement.

Expressed TCRB transcripts were sequenced, since all the RNA that had been isolated was reverse transcribed. Clones were sequenced by immunoSEQ multiplex PCR, and TCRdb holds only the in-frame ones, with some missing. This repertoire shows fewer than 900,000 clones, roughly 15% found once; its top ten account for 0.023%. Per germline, CDR1 SQVTM and CDR2 ANQGSEA. J gave up 4 bases and V 7 bases, and 4 bases lay outside the gene matches. This CDR3 contains 13 residues. The chain is built from TRBV29-1 and TRBJ2-1; 10 bases are shared with TRBD2. The material sequenced was naive CD4+ T cells from blood. The origin of this receptor is a woman under 30 in good health. The DNA of the CDR3 is TGCAGCGAGACTAGCGGGTCGTACAATGAGCAGTTCTTC. Translated, it gives CSETSGSYNEQFF.